This T cell receptor beta chain was captured by sequencing in a study of cytomegalovirus exposure and HLA in healthy donors. The overall study: As released early, the data held 85 million to 95 million unique TCRs from HLA-typed donors. General study findings and limits: In a later analysis, TCR beta V- and J-gene trimming showed a link to a missense DCLRE1C variant. Investigators reported around 150 TCR beta chains as tied to cytomegalovirus.

Vbeta (60) and Jbeta (13) primers were used in the PCR. TCRdb's table, derived via immunoSEQ multiplex PCR, lists solely in-frame clones and lacks some. The sample holds around 150,000 clones, under 90% seen once. Concerning this clone itself: What it binds is unknown.

The sample comprised PBMCs. This sequence was found in a boy younger than 10 in good health and CMV-seronegative.

The CDR3 here is CASSLGAGGTEAFF. Here the CDR3 DNA reads TGTGCCAGCAGCTTGGGTGCAGGGGGCACTGAAGCTTTCTTT. This chain uses TRBV5-6 with TRBJ1-1; 7 nucleotides match TRBD1. J lost 4 bases, V lost 0 bases, and 3 bases had no gene match. CDR1 SGHDT and CDR2 YYEEEE come from the germline V gene. The CDR3 covers 14 residues.